This entry lists 8 T cell receptor beta chains sequenced from one sample in a study of blood T cell repertoires in COVID-19. Only in-frame clones appear in the TCRdb table, and some are missing; sequencing was by immunoSEQ multiplex PCR. The profile shows about 290,000 clones, approximately 86% of them singletons. The sample consisted of peripheral blood. These TCRs come from a woman in her forties or fifties with active or convalescent COVID-19.

As DNA, the CDR3 is TGTGCCAGCAGCGGCTCGACGGGAAACATTCAGTACTTC. Translated: CASSGSTGNIQYF. The chain joins TRBV11-1 to TRBJ2-4, with no clear D. Germline CDR1 and CDR2: SGHAT and FQDESV (reference sequence). The CDR3 covers 13 residues. V was clipped by 5 bases and J by 6 bases, with 11 bases between them.

J is TRBJ2-5 and V is TRBV7-2; 14 nucleotides align to TRBD2. Germline trimming cut 5 bases from V and 5 bases from J; bases unmatched to any gene: 10. CDR1 and CDR2 from the germline V gene are SGHTA and FQGNSA. The CDR3 sequence is 17 residues long. The CDR3 protein is CASSPAGLAGVFETQYF. The CDR3 DNA sequence: TGTGCCAGCAGCCCAGCGGGACTAGCGGGAGTTTTCGAGACCCAGTACTTC.

The chain is built from TRBV7-6 and TRBJ2-7; no definite D call. Germline assignment: CDR1 SGHVS and CDR2 FNYEAQ. V was cut by 5 bases and J by 1 base, with 9 bases left in between. The CDR3 spans 13 residues. CDR3: CASSARPSYEQYF. For the CDR3, the DNA is TGTGCCAGCAGCGCGCGCCCGTCCTACGAGCAGTACTTC. Variable domain in full (rest from reference TRBV7-6 and TRBJ2-7): GAGVSQSPRYKVTKRGQDVALRCDPISGHVSLYWYRQALGQGPEFLTYFNYEAQQDKSGLPNDRFSAERPEGSISTLTIQRTEQRDSAMYRCASSARPSYEQYFGPGTRLTVT.

CDR3 sequence: CASSLVLAGSRYNEQFF. In DNA form, the CDR3 reads TGTGCCAGCAGCTTGGTTCTAGCGGGATCCCGCTACAATGAGCAGTTCTTC. The V gene is TRBV5-5, the J gene TRBJ2-1; 9 bases agree with TRBD2. Germline values: CDR1 SGHKS, CDR2 YYEKEE (reference sequence). CDR3 size: 17 residues. V trimming: 0 bases; J trimming: 3 bases; junction bases outside the gene matches: 7.

The V call is TRBV27, the J call TRBJ1-1, with TRBD1 matching over 7 bases. With V trimmed by 5 bases and J by 9 bases, 9 bases remained unmatched. Germline CDR1 is MNHEY and CDR2 is SMNVEV (reference sequence). The CDR3 has 13 residues. This chain's CDR3 is CASSRQGGLQAFF. CDR3 nucleotides: TGTGCCAGCAGTAGACAAGGGGGCCTCCAAGCTTTCTTT.

The chain carries TRBV7-3 and TRBJ2-2; 8 positions agree with TRBD2. Germline V gives CDR1 SGHTA, CDR2 FQGTGA. This CDR3 is built from 17 residues. The J segment lost 5 bases and the V segment lost 4 bases, leaving 12 bases of the junction unmatched. In nucleotides, the CDR3 is TGTGCCAGCAGCTCGGACCCGAGCGGGAGCCAAACCGGGGAGCTGTTTTTT. Amino acid sequence: CASSSDPSGSQTGELFF.

This clone was observed once. V usage is TRBV5-1 and J usage is TRBJ1-3; TRBD1 matches at 8 bases. The CDR3 is 14 amino acids. Germline CDR1 reads SGHRS; CDR2 reads YFSETQ. J gave up 8 bases and V 0 bases, and 4 bases lay outside the gene matches. CDR3 in amino acids: CASSLEGQADTIYF. CDR3 nucleotide sequence: TGCGCCAGCAGCTTGGAGGGACAGGCAGACACCATATATTTT.

The chain couples TRBV9 to TRBJ1-5; 7 bases agree with TRBD1. The germline V gene encodes CDR1 SGDLS and CDR2 YYNGEE. This CDR3 comprises 18 residues. V shed 0 bases and J 0 bases; nucleotides not matched to a gene: 9. This chain's CDR3 is CASSVAGQAGYSNQPQHF. CDR3 DNA sequence: TGTGCCAGCAGCGTAGCAGGACAGGCGGGATATAGCAATCAGCCCCAGCATTTT.